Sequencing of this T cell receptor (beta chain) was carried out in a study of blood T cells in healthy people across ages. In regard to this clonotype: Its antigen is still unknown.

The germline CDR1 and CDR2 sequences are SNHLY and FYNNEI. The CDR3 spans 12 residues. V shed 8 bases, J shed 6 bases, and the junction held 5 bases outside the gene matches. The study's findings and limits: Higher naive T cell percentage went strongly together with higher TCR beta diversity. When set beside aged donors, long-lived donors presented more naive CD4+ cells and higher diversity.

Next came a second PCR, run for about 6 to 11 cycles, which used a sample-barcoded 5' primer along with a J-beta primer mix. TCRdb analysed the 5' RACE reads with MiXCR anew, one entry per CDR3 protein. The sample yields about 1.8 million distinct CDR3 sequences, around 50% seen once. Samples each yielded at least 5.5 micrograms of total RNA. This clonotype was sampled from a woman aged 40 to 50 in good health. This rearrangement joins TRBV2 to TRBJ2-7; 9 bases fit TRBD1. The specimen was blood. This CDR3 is CASGGQGTEQYF. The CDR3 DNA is TGTGCCAGCGGAGGACAGGGGACCGAGCAGTACTTC.